This T cell receptor beta chain came from a study of technical replicates of blood from a few donors. Sequencing was performed with immunoSEQ multiplex PCR; in TCRdb, only in-frame clones are kept and a portion is missing. The table shows more than 65,000 clones, with about 97% occurring only once. The CDR3 contains 16 residues. V was pared by 4 bases and J by 6 bases, with 12 bases of the junction left unmatched. Germline V gene lookup returns CDR1 MNHNS and CDR2 SASEGT. The V call is TRBV6-1, the J call TRBJ1-2, with 9 bases lining up with TRBD1. The receptor's source is a human donor in good health. Sequenced: T cells isolated from PBMCs. The CDR3 reads CASSGKYTGGADGYTF. As DNA, the CDR3 is TGTGCCAGCAGTGGCAAATACACAGGGGGCGCGGATGGCTACACCTTC.